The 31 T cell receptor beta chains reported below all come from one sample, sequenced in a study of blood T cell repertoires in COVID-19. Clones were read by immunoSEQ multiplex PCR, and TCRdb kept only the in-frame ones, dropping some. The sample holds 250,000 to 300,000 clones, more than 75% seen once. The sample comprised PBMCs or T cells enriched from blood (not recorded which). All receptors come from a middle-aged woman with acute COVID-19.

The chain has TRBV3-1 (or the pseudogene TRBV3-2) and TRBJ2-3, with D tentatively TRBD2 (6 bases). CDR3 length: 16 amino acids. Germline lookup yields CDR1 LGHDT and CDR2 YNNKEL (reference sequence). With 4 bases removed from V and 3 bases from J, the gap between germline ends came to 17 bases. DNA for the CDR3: TGTGCCAGCAGCCTCCCGTGGGGGGATGGGACAGATACGCAGTATTTT. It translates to CASSLPWGDGTDTQYF.

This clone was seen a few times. The CDR3, as DNA: TGTGCCAGCAGCACCGGGACAGGCAGTCCCAGAGACTACGAGCAGTACTTC. This sequence encodes CASSTGTGSPRDYEQYF. The chain joins TRBV5-5 to TRBJ2-7; 8 positions agree with TRBD1. CDR1 SGHKS and CDR2 YYEKEE come from the germline V gene (reference sequence). J gave up 3 bases and V 4 bases, and 15 bases lay outside the gene matches. The CDR3 loop spans 17 amino acids.

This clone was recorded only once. CDR3 DNA sequence: TGTGCCAGCAGCTTCTTCCCAGGGGCTAATGAAAAACTGTTTTTT. This codes for CASSFFPGANEKLFF. The rearrangement joins TRBV7-9 to TRBJ1-4, with D perhaps matching TRBD1 (6 bases). The germline V gene has CDR1 SEHNR and CDR2 FQNEAQ (reference sequence). Trimming took 3 bases from V and 3 from J, leaving 11 bases between them. This CDR3 is 15 amino acids long.

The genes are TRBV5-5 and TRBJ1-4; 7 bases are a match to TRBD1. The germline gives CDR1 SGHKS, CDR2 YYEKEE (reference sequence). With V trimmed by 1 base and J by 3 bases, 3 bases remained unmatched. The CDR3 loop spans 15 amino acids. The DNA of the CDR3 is TGTGCCAGCAGCTTGTACAGGGGCTCTAATGAAAAACTGTTTTTT. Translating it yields CASSLYRGSNEKLFF.

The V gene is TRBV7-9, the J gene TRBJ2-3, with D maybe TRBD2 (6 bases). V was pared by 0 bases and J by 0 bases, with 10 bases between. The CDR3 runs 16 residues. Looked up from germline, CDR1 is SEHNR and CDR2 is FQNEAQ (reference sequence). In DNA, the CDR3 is TGTGCCAGCAGCTTAGCAACGGGGGTTAGCACAGATACGCAGTATTTT. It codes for CASSLATGVSTDTQYF.

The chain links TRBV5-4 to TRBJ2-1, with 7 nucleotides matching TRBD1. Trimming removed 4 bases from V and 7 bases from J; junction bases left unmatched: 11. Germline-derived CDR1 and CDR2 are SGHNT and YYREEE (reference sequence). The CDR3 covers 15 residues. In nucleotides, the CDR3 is TGTGCCAGCAGCCCGGCACAGGGGCTAGGGAATGAGCAGTTCTTC. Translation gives CASSPAQGLGNEQFF.

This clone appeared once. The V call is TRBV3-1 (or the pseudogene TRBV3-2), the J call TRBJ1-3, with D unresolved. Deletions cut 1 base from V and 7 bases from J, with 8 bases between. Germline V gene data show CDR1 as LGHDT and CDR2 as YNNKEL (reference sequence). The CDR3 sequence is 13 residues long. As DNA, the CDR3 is TGTGCCAGCAGCCAAGGTGGAGTCAACACCATATATTTT. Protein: CASSQGGVNTIYF.

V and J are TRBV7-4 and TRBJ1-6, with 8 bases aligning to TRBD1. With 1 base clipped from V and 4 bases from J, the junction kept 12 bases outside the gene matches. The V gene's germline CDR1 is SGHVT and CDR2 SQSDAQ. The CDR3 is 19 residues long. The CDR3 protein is CASSLGTGRGKAYNSPLHF. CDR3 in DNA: TGTGCCAGCAGCTTAGGGACAGGGAGGGGGAAGGCGTATAATTCACCCCTCCACTTT.

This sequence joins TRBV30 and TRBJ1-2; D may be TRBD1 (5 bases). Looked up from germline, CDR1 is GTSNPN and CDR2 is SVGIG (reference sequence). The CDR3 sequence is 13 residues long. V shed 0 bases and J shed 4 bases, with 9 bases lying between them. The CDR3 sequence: CAWSVGGTYGYTF. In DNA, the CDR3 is TGTGCCTGGAGTGTAGGCGGGACCTATGGCTACACCTTC.

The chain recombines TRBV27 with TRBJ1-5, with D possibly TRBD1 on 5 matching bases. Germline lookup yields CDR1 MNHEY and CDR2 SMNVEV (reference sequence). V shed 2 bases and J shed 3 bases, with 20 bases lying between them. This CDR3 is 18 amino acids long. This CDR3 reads CASSLGARQPTHNQPQHF. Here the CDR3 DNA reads TGTGCCAGCAGTTTAGGGGCCCGACAGCCTACCCACAATCAGCCCCAGCATTTT.

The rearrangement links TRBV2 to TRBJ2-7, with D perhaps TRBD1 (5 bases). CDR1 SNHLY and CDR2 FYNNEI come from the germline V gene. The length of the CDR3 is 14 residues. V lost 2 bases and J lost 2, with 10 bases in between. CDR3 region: CASSESGSAYEQYF. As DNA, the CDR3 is TGTGCCAGCAGTGAATCAGGGTCTGCCTACGAGCAGTACTTC.

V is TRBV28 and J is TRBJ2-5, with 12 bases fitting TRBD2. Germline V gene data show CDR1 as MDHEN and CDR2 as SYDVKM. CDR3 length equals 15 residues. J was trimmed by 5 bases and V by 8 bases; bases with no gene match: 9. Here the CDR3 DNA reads TGTGCCAGCGGGAAGGGGACTAGCGGGCGGGAGACCCAGTACTTC. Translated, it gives CASGKGTSGRETQYF.

CDR3 amino acids: CASSRGTLDTQYF. The CDR3 nucleotides are TGTGCCAGCAGCCGGGGGACGCTCGATACGCAGTATTTT. The chain combines TRBV11-2 with TRBJ2-3; D possibly corresponds to TRBD2 (6 bases). The germline gives CDR1 SGHAT, CDR2 FQNNGV. The V end was cut by 5 bases, the J end by 6 bases, with 12 bases between. The CDR3 is 13 residues long.

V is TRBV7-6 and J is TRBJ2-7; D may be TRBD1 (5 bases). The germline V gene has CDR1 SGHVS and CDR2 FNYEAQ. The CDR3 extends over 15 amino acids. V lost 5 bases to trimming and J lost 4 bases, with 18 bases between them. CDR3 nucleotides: TGTGCCAGCAGCCCCCAGGGTGAGAAGGGTTACGAGCAGTACTTC. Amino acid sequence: CASSPQGEKGYEQYF.

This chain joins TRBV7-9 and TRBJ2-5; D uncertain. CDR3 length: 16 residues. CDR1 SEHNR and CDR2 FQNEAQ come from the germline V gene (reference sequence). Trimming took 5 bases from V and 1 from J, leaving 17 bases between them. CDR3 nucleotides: TGTGCCAGCAGCCCTCCTACCCCGGTTGGCCAAGAGACCCAGTACTTC. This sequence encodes CASSPPTPVGQETQYF.

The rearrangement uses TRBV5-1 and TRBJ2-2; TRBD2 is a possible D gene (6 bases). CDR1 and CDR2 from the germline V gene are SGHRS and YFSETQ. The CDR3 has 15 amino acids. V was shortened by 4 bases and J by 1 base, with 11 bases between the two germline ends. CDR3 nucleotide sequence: TGCGCCAGCAGCACTACAGCGGGGAACACCGGGGAGCTGTTTTTT. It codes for CASSTTAGNTGELFF.

CDR3 nucleotides: TGTGCCAGCAGTCCCTTACAGGGGAACACCGGGGAGCTGTTTTTT. Its protein is CASSPLQGNTGELFF. The chain carries TRBV6-5 and TRBJ2-2; D might be TRBD1 (6 bases). The germline gives CDR1 MNHEY, CDR2 SVGAGI. V dropped 5 bases and J dropped 1 base, with 11 bases sitting between them. This CDR3 spans 15 amino acids.

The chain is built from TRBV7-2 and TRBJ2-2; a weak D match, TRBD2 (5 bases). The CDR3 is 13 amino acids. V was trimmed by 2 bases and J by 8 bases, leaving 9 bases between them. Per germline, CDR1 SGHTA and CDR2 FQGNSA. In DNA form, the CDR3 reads TGTGCCAGCAGCTTAACGGGGTGGGGGGAGCTGTTTTTT. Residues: CASSLTGWGELFF.

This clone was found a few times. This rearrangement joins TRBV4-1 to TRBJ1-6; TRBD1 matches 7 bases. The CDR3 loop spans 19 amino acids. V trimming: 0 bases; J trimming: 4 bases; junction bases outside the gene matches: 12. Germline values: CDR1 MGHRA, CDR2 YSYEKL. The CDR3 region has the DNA TGCGCCAGCAGCCAAGAAATGGGACAGAGAGAAACATATAATTCACCCCTCCACTTT. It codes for CASSQEMGQRETYNSPLHF.

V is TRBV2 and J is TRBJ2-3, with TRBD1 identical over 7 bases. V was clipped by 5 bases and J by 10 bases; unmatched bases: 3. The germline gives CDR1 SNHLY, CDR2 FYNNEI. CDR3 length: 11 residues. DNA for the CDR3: TGTGCCAGCAGTCCTGACAGGGCGCAGTATTTT. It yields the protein CASSPDRAQYF.

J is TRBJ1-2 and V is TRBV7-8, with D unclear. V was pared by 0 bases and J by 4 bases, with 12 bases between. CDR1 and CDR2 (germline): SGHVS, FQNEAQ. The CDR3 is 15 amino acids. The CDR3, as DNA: TGTGCCAGCAGCTTAGCCGAGGTCACCATCTATGGCTACACCTTC. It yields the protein CASSLAEVTIYGYTF.

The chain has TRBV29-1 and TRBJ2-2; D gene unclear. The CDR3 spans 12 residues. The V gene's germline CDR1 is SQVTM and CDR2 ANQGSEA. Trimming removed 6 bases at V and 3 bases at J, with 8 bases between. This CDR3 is CSVLRDTGELFF. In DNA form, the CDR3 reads TGCAGCGTCCTTCGCGACACCGGGGAGCTGTTTTTT.

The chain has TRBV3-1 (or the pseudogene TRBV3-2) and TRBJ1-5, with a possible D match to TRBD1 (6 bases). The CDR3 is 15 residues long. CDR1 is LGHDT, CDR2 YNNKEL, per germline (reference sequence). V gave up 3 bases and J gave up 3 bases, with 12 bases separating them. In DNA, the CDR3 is TGTGCCAGCAGCCAGAACAGGGATCTCAATCAGCCCCAGCATTTT. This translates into CASSQNRDLNQPQHF.

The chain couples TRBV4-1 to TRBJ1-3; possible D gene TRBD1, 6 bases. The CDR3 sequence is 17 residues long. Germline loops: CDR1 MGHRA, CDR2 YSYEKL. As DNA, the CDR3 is TGCGTTTTCACGACTCAGGCAGGGGAATTTTATAGAAACACCATATATTTT. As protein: CVFTTQAGEFYRNTIYF.

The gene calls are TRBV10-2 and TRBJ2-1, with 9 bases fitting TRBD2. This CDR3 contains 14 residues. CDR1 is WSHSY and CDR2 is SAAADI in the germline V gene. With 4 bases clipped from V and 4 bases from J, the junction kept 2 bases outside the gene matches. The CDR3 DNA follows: TGCGCCAGCAGTGCGGCGGGAGGGTACAATGAGCAGTTCTTC. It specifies CASSAAGGYNEQFF.

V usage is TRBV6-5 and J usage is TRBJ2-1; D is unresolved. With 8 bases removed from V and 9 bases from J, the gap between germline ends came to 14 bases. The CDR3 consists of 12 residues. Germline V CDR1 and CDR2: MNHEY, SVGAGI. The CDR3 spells CASDTWKSEQFF. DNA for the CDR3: TGTGCCAGCGACACCTGGAAGTCTGAGCAGTTCTTC.

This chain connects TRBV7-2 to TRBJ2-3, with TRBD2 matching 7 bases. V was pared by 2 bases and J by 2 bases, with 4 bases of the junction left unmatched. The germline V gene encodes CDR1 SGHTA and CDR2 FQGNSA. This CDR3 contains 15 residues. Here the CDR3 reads CASSLQRGYTDTQYF. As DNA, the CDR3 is TGTGCCAGCAGCTTACAGCGGGGATACACAGATACGCAGTATTTT. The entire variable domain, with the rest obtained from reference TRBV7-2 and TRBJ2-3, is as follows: GAGVSQSPSNKVTEKGKDVELRCDPISGHTALYWYRQSLGQGLEFLIYFQGNSAPDKSGLPSDRFSAERTGGSVSTLTIQRTQQEDSAVYLCASSLQRGYTDTQYFGPGTRLTVL.

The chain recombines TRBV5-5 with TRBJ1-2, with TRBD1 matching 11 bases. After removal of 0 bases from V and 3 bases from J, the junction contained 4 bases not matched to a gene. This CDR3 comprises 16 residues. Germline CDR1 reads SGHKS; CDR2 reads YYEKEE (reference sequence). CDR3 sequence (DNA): TGTGCCAGCAGCTTGGGGTGGACAGGGGGCTACTATGGCTACACCTTC. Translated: CASSLGWTGGYYGYTF.

In DNA, the CDR3 is TGTGCCAGCTTCGGCACAGATACGCAGTATTTT. This sequence encodes CASFGTDTQYF. The J gene is TRBJ2-3, the V gene TRBV27; no definite D call. The V gene's germline CDR1 is MNHEY and CDR2 SMNVEV (reference sequence). The CDR3 consists of 11 residues. The V and J ends lost 8 bases and 1 base respectively, with 4 bases between them.

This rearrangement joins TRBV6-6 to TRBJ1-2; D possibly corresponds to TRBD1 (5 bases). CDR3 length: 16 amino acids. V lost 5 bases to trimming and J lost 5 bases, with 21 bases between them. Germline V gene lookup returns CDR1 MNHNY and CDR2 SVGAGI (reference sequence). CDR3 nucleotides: TGTGCCAGCAGTCTAAGCAGGGCAGAGACCTCATATGGCTACACCTTC. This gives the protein CASSLSRAETSYGYTF.

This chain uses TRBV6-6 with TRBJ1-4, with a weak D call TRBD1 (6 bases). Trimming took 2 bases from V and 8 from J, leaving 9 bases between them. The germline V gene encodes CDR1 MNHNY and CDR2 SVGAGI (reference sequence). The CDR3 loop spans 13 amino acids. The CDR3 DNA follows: TGTGCCAGCAGTTACACAGGGAAGGAAAAACTGTTTTTT. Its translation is CASSYTGKEKLFF.